The source of this T cell receptor beta chain is a study of blood T cell repertoires in COVID-19. Study context: Specimens from acute and convalescent COVID-19 originated in the United States, Italy and Spain. In each case, the material was cDNA or gDNA derived from T cells, B-cell-depleted T cells, or PBMCs.

Original handling: Amplification of reference gene primers provided the estimated nucleated cell counts. The method was immunoSEQ multiplex PCR; TCRdb's version includes in-frame clones alone and lacks a portion of them. The V and J calls and clone size come from that table; D and trimming were worked out from the DNA. Of around 160,000 clones detected, around 85% appear once; the ten largest clones hold around 8.2%. The CDR3 is 14 amino acids. V was clipped by 2 bases and J by 0 bases, with 5 bases between them. Germline V CDR1 and CDR2: LGHDT, YNNKEL (reference sequence). The sequencing sample was made of peripheral blood. The TCR comes from a man aged 55 to 70 with acute or convalescent COVID-19. The chain combines TRBV3-1 (or the pseudogene TRBV3-2) with TRBJ2-4; D not certain. Written as DNA, the CDR3 is TGTGCCAGCAGCCAACGACTAGCCAAAAACATTCAGTACTTC. It yields the protein CASSQRLAKNIQYF.